This TCR beta chain was found in a study of human T cells and chemical hapten exposure. The ends were cut back, 2 bases at V and 5 bases at J, with 7 bases in the middle. The CDR3 contains 12 residues. TCRdb fed the 5' RACE reads into MiXCR, producing one record per CDR3 protein. The table lists 150,000 or so distinct CDR3 sequences, around 4.1% of them singletons. Unfractionated whole blood yielded total RNA. This clonotype has ten or more counts. The source of this sequence is a female donor in good health. V gene TRBV12-3 or TRBV12-4 combines with J gene TRBJ2-7; no clear D. The chain's CDR3 is CASSLSPDEQYF. In DNA, the CDR3 is TGTGCCAGCAGTTTATCACCCGACGAGCAGTACTTC.